The entry below gives a single T cell receptor (beta chain) sequence along with its context. Its target is not known. Germline V CDR1 and CDR2: SGHTA, FQGNSA. The CDR3 extends over 15 amino acids. The V and J ends lost 4 bases and 6 bases respectively, with 18 bases between them. A sample-barcoded 5' primer and a J-beta primer mix were used in a second PCR of roughly 6 to 11 cycles. TCRdb analysed the 5' RACE reads with MiXCR anew, one entry per CDR3 protein. The sample contains 800,000 or so distinct CDR3 sequences, 25% of which appear only once. These data belong to a study of blood T cells in healthy people across ages. Study-level findings and limits: Both naive CD4+ cell counts and diversity were greater in long-lived donors than in aged donors.

The sample was also linked to a second study, of T cells of mothers and their children. That source notes: Donation came from a few healthy Caucasian mothers together with their six children.

This clonotype originated in a boy aged 10-17 years in good health. Sequenced: blood. The rearrangement uses TRBV7-2 and TRBJ1-1; D uncertain. The CDR3 DNA follows: TGTGCCAGCAGCTGGACTACGGGCTCCGGCGCTGAAGCTTTCTTT. Translating it yields CASSWTTGSGAEAFF.